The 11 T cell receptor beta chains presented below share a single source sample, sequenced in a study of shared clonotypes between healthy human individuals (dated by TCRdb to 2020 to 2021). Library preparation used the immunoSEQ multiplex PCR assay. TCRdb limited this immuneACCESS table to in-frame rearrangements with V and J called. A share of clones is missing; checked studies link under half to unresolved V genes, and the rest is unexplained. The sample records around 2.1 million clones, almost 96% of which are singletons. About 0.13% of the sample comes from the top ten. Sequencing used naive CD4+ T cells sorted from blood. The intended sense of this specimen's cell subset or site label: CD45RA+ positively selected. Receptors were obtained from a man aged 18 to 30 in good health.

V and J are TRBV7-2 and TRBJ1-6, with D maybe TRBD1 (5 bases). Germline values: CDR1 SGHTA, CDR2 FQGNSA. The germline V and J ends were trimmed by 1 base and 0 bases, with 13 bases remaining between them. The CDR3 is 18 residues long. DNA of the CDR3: TGTGCCAGCAGCTTAGGCAGGGTGGGGAGCTCCTATAATTCACCCCTCCACTTT. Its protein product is CASSLGRVGSSYNSPLHF. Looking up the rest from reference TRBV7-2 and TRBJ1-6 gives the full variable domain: GAGVSQSPSNKVTEKGKDVELRCDPISGHTALYWYRQSLGQGLEFLIYFQGNSAPDKSGLPSDRFSAERTGGSVSTLTIQRTQQEDSAVYLCASSLGRVGSSYNSPLHFGNGTRLTVT.

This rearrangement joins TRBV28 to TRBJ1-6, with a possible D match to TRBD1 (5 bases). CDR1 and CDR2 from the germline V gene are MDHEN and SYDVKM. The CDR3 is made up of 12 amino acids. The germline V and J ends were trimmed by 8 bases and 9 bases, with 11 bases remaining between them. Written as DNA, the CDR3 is TGTGCCAGCTTGGGGCTAGGTTCACCCCTCCACTTT. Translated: CASLGLGSPLHF. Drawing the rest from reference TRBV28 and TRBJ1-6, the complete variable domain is DVKVTQSSRYLVKRTGEKVFLECVQDMDHENMFWYRQDPGLGLRLIYFSYDVKMKEKGDIPEGYSVSREKKERFSLILESASTNQTSMYLCASLGLGSPLHFGNGTRLTVT.

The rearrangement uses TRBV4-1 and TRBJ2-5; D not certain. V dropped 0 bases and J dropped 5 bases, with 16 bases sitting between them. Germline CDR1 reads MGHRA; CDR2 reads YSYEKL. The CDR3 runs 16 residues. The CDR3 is CASSQDRRRVMETQYF. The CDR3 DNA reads TGCGCCAGCAGCCAAGATCGGCGACGGGTAATGGAGACCCAGTACTTC.

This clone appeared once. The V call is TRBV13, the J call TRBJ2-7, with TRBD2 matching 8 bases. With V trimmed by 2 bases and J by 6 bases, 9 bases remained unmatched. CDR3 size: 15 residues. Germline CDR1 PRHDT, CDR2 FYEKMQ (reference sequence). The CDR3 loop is CASSLKREGLGEQYF. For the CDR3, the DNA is TGTGCCAGCAGCTTAAAACGGGAGGGCCTCGGCGAGCAGTACTTC.

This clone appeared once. CDR3 nucleotides: TGCGCCAGCAGCCCGGAGGCCAACCTCCTATACGAGCAGTACTTC. Protein: CASSPEANLLYEQYF. V is TRBV5-1 and J is TRBJ2-7; maybe TRBD2 (5 bases). This CDR3 is 15 amino acids long. The V gene lost 4 bases and the J gene lost 4 bases, with 18 bases spanning the gap. Germline CDR1 SGHRS, CDR2 YFSETQ.

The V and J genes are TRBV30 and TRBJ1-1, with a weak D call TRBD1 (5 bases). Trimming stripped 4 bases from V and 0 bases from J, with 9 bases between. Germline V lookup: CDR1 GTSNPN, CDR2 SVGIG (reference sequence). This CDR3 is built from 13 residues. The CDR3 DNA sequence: TGTGCCTGGAATTGGGGGTTGAACACTGAAGCTTTCTTT. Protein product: CAWNWGLNTEAFF.

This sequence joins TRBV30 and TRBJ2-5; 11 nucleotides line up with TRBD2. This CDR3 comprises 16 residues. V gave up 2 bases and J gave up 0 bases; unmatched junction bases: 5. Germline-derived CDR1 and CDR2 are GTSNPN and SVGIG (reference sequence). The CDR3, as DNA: TGTGCCTGGAGTTTTCTAGCGGGGGGCCACCAAGAGACCCAGTACTTC. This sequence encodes CAWSFLAGGHQETQYF.

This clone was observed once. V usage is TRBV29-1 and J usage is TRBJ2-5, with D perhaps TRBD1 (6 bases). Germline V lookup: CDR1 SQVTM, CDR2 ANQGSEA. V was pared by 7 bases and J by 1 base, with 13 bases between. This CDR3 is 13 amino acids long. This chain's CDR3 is CSAGQRLQETQYF. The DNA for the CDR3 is TGCAGCGCAGGACAGCGCCTCCAAGAGACCCAGTACTTC.

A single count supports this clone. The CDR3 protein is CASSPGWDEQFF. DNA for the CDR3: TGTGCCAGCAGCCCTGGTTGGGATGAGCAGTTCTTC. V gene TRBV7-2 combines with J gene TRBJ2-1; the D is unclear. Trimming removed 5 bases at V and 8 bases at J, with 10 bases between. Germline CDR1 reads SGHTA; CDR2 reads FQGNSA. The CDR3 is made up of 12 amino acids.

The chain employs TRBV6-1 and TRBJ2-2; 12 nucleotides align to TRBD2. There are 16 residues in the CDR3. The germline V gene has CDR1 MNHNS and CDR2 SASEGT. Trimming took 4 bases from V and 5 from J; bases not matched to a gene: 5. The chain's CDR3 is CASSGSSGGATGELFF. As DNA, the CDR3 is TGTGCCAGCAGTGGATCTAGCGGGGGGGCAACCGGGGAGCTGTTTTTT.

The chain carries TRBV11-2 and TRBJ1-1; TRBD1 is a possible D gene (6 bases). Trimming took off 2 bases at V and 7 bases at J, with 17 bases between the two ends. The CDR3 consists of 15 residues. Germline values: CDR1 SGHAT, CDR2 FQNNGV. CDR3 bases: TGTGCCAGCAGCTTATCGGGTACAGGGCAGAGTGAAGCTTTCTTT. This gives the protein CASSLSGTGQSEAFF.